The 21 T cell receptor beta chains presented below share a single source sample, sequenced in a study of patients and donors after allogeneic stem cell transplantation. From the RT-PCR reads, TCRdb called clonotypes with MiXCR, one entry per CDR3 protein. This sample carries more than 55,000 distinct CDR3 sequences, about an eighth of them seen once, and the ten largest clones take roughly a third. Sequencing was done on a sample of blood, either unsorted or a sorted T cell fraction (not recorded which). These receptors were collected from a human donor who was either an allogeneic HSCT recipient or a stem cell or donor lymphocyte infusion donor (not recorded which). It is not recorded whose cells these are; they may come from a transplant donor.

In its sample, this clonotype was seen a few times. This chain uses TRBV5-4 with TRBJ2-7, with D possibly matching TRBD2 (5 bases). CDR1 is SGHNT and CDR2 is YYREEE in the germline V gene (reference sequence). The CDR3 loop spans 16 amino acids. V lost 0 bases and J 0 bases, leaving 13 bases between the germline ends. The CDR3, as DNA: TGTGCCAGCAGCTTGGGGGCTAGGACTTCCTCCTACGAGCAGTACTTC. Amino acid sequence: CASSLGARTSSYEQYF.

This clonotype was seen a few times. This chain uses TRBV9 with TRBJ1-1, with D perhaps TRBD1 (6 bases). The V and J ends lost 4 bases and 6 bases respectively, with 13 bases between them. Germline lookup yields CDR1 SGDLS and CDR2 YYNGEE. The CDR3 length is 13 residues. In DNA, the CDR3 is TGTGCCAGCAGCACACAGGGTAGCCCTGAAGCTTTCTTT. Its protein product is CASSTQGSPEAFF.

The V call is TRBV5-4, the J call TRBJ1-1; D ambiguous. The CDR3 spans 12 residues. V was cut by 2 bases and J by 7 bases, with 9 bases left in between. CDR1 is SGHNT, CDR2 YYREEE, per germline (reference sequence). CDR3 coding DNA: TGTGCCAGCAGCTTTTTGGCCGTTGAAGCTTTCTTT. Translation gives CASSFLAVEAFF.

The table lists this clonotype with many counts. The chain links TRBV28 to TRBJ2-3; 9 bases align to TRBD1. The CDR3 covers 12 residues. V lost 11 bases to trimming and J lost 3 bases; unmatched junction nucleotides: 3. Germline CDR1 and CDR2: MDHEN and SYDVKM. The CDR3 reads CAVQGATDTQYF. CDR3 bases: TGTGCCGTACAGGGGGCTACAGATACGCAGTATTTT. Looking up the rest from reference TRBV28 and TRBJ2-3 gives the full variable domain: DVKVTQSSRYLVKRTGEKVFLECVQDMDHENMFWYRQDPGLGLRLIYFSYDVKMKEKGDIPEGYSVSREKKERFSLILESASTNQTSMYLCAVQGATDTQYFGPGTRLTVL.

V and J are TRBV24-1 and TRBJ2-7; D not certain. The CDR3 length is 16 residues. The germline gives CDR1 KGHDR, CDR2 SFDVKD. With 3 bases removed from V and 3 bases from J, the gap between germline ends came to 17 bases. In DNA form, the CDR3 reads TGTGCCACCAGTGATGCACGTGGGCCCGCTAACTACGAGCAGTACTTC. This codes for CATSDARGPANYEQYF.

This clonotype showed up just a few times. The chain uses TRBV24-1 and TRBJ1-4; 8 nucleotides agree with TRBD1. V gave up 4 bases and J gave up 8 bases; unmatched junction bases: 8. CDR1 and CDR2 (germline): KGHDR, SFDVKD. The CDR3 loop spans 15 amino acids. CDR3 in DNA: TGTGCCACCAGTGACGGAACAGGGGGTGTCGAAAAACTGTTTTTT. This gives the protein CATSDGTGGVEKLFF.

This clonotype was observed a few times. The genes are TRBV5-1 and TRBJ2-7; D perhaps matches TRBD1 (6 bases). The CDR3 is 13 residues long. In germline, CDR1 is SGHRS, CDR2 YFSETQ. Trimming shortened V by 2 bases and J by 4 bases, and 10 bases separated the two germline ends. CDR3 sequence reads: CASSFVRGYEQYF. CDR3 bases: TGCGCCAGCAGCTTTGTCAGGGGATACGAGCAGTACTTC.

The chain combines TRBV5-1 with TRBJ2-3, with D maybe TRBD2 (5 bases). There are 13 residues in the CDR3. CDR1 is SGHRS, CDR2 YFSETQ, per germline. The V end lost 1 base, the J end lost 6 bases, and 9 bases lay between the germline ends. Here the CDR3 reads CASSLSLVDTQYF. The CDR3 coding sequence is TGCGCCAGCAGCTTGTCACTAGTGGATACGCAGTATTTT.

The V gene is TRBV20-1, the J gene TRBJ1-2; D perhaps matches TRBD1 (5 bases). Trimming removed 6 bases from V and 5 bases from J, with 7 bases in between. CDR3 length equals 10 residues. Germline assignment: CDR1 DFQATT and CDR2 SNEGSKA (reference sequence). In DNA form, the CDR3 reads TGCAGTGCGTGGGGGTATGGCTACACCTTC. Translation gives CSAWGYGYTF.

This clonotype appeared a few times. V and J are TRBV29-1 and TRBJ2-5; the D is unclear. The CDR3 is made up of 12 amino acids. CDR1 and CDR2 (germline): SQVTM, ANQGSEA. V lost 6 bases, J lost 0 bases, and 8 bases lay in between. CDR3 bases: TGCAGCGTAGACACGTACCAAGAGACCCAGTACTTC. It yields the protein CSVDTYQETQYF.

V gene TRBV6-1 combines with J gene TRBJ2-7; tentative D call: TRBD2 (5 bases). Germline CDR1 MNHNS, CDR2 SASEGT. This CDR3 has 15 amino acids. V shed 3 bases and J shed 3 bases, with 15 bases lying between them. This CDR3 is CASSESSGKIYEQYF. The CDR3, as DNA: TGTGCCAGCAGTGAGTCCAGCGGCAAGATCTACGAGCAGTACTTC.

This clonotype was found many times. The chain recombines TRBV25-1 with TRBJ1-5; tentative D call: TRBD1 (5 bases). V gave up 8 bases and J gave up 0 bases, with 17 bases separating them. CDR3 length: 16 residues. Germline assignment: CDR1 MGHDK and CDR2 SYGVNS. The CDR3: CASAGTGTYSNQPQHF. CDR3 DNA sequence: TGTGCCAGCGCCGGTACAGGCACCTATAGCAATCAGCCCCAGCATTTT.

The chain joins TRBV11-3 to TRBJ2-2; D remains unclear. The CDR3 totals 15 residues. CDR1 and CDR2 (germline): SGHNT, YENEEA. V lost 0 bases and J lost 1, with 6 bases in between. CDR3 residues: CASSLEGQNTGELFF. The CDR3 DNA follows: TGTGCCAGCAGCTTAGAAGGGCAGAACACCGGGGAGCTGTTTTTT.

The CDR3 DNA reads as TGCGCCAGCAGCTTGGCAGGTTCTGGCTACGAGCAGTACTTC. Encoded protein: CASSLAGSGYEQYF. The chain links TRBV5-1 to TRBJ2-7; no firm D call. The germline V gene has CDR1 SGHRS and CDR2 YFSETQ. The CDR3 length is 14 residues. V dropped 0 bases and J dropped 3 bases, with 10 bases sitting between them.

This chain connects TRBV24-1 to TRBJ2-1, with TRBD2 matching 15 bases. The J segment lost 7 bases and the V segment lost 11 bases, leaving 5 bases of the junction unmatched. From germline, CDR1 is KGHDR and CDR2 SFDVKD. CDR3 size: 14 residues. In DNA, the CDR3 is TGTGCCATTGGACTAGCGGGAGGGCCTAATGAGCAGTTCTTC. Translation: CAIGLAGGPNEQFF.

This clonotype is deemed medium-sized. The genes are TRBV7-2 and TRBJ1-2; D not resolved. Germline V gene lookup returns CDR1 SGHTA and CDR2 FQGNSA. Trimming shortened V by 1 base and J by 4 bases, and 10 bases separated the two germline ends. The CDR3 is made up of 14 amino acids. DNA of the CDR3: TGTGCCAGCAGCTTAGAAAGAGGCATCTATGGCTACACCTTC. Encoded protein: CASSLERGIYGYTF.

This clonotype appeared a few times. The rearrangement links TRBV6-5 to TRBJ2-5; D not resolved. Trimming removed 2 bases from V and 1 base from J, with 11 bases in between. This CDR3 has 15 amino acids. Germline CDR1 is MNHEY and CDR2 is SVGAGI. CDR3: CASSYRAGLQETQYF. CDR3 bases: TGTGCCAGCAGTTACAGGGCAGGCCTCCAAGAGACCCAGTACTTC.

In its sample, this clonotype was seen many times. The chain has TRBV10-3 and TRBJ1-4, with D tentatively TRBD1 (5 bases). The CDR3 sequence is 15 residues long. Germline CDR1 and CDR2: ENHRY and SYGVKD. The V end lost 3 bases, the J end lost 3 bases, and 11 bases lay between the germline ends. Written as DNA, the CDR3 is TGTGCCATCAGTGATTCCGGGGGACCTAATGAAAAACTGTTTTTT. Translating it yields CAISDSGGPNEKLFF.

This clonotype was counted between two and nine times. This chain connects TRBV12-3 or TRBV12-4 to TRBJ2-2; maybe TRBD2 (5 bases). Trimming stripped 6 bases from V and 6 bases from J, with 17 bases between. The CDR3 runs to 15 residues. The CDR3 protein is CASSLGGVGAGELFF. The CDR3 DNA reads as TGTGCCAGCAGCCTCGGAGGAGTAGGCGCCGGGGAGCTGTTTTTT.

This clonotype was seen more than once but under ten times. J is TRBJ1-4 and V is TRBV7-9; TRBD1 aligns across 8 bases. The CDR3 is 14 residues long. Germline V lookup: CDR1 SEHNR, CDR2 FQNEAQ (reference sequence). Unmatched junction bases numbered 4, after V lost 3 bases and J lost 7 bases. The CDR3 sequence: CASSLTGDSEKLFF. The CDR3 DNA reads TGTGCCAGCAGCTTGACAGGGGATAGTGAAAAACTGTTTTTT.

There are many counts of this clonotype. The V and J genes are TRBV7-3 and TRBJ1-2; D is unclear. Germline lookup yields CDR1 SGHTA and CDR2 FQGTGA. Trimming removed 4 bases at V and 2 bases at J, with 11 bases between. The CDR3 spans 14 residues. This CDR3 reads CASSYDPVNYGYTF. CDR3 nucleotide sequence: TGTGCCAGCAGCTACGACCCTGTCAACTATGGCTACACCTTC.